This TCR beta chain was obtained from a study of blood T cell repertoires in COVID-19. Turning to the study itself: The United States, Italy and Spain were the sources of the acute and convalescent COVID-19 samples.

Authors' processing steps: Amplification with reference gene primers provided the estimates of nucleated cell counts. Data came from immunoSEQ multiplex PCR; TCRdb stores just in-frame clones and leaves some out. V and J calls and clone size are those listed in that table; D and trimming were worked out from the DNA. The data show 250,000 to 300,000 clones, roughly 89% seen once. Trimming shortened V by 2 bases and J by 6 bases, and 9 bases separated the two germline ends. Germline V gene sequence: CDR1 SGHRS, CDR2 YFSETQ. There are 12 residues in the CDR3. In assigning cohorts, the study relied on participant-reported clinical history. All recovered Cohort 3 donors got two negative PCRs, got clearance, or saw symptom resolution.

The receptor comes from a woman aged 55-69 years who had recovered from COVID-19. Sequenced material: PBMCs or T cells enriched from blood (not recorded which). The chain uses TRBV5-1 and TRBJ2-7; D uncertain. CDR3 in amino acids: CASSFGLSEQYF. The DNA for the CDR3 is TGCGCCAGCAGCTTCGGTCTGTCCGAGCAGTACTTC.